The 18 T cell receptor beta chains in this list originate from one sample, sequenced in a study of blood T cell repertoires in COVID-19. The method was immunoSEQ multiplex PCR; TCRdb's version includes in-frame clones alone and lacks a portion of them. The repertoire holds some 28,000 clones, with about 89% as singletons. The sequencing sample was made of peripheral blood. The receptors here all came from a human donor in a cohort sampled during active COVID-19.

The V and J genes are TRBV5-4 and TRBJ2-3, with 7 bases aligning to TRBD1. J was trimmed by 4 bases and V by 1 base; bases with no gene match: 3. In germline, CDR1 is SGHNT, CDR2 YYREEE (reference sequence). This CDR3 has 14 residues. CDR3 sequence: CASSLNRGSDTQYF. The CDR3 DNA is TGTGCCAGCAGCTTGAACAGGGGTTCAGATACGCAGTATTTT. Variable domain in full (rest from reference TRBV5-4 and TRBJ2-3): ETGVTQSPTHLIKTRGQQVTLRCSSQSGHNTVSWYQQALGQGPQFIFQYYREEENGRGNFPPRFSGLQFPNYSSELNVNALELDDSALYLCASSLNRGSDTQYFGPGTRLTVL.

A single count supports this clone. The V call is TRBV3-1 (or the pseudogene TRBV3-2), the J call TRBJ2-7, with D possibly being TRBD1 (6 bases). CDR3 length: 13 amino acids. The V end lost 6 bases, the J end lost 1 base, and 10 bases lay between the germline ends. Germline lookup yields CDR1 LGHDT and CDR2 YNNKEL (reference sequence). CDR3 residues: CASRQGMSYEQYF. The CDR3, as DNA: TGTGCCAGCAGGCAGGGGATGTCCTACGAGCAGTACTTC.

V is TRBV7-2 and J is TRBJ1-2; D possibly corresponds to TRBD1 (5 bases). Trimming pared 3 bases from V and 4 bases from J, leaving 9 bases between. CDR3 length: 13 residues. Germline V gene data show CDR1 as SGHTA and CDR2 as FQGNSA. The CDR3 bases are TGTGCCAGCAGCTTCACAGGAACCTATGGCTACACCTTC. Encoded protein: CASSFTGTYGYTF.

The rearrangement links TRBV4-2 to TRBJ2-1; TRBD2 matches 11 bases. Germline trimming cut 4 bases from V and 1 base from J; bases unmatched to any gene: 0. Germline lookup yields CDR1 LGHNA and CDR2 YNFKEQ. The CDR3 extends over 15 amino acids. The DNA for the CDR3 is TGTGCCAGCAGCCCTAGCGGGGGGTCCTACAATGAGCAGTTCTTC. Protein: CASSPSGGSYNEQFF.

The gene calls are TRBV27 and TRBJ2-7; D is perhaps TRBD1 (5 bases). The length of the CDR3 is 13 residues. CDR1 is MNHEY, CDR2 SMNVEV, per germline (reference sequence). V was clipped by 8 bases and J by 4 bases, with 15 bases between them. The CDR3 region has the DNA TGTGCCAGCCGCCCAGGGTTTACGTACGAGCAGTACTTC. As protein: CASRPGFTYEQYF.

The CDR3 sequence: CATSSGGAKTQYF. For the CDR3, the DNA is TGTGCCACCAGCAGCGGGGGAGCAAAGACCCAGTACTTC. The V and J genes are TRBV15 and TRBJ2-5, with D possibly TRBD2 on 6 matching bases. CDR1 is LNHNV, CDR2 YYDKDF, per germline (reference sequence). V was shortened by 3 bases and J by 6 bases, with 11 bases between the two germline ends. CDR3 length: 13 amino acids.

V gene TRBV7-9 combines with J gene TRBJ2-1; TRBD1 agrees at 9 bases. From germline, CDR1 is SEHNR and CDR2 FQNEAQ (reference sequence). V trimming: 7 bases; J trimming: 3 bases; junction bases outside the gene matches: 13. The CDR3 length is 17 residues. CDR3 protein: CASTTGTGSSLYNEQFF. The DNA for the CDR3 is TGTGCCAGCACCACCGGGACAGGGAGTTCCCTCTACAATGAGCAGTTCTTC.

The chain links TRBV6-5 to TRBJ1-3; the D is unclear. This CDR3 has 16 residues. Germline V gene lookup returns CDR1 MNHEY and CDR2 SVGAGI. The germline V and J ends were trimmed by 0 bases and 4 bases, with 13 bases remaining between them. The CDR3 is CASSYSSGTAGNTIYF. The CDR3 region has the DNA TGTGCCAGCAGTTACTCTTCGGGAACGGCCGGAAACACCATATATTTT.

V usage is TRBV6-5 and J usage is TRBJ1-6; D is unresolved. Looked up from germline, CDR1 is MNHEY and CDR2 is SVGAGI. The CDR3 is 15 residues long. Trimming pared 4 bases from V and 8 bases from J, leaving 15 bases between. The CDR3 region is CASSSQTQWDSPLHF. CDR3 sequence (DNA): TGTGCCAGCAGTTCTCAGACTCAATGGGATTCACCCCTCCACTTT.

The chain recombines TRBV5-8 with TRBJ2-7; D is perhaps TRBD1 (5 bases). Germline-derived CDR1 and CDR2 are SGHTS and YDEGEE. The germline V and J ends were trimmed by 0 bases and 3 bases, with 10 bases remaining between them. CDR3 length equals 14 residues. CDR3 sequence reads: CASSLGQIIYEQYF. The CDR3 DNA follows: TGTGCCAGCAGCTTGGGACAGATTATCTACGAGCAGTACTTC.

In nucleotides, the CDR3 is TGCAGCGTTGCTGCCTTTAGCGGGGGGAACAATGAGCAGTTCTTC. It codes for CSVAAFSGGNNEQFF. The rearrangement links TRBV29-1 to TRBJ2-1; 10 bases are shared with TRBD2. Per the germline V gene, CDR1 is SQVTM and CDR2 is ANQGSEA. After removal of 4 bases from V and 5 bases from J, the junction contained 8 bases not matched to a gene. This CDR3 comprises 15 residues.

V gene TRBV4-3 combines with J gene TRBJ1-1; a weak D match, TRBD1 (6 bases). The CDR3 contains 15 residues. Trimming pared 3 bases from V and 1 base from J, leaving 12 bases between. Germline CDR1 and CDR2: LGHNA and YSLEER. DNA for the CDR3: TGCGCCAGCAGCCAGATGACAGGCCGGAACACTGAAGCTTTCTTT. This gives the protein CASSQMTGRNTEAFF.

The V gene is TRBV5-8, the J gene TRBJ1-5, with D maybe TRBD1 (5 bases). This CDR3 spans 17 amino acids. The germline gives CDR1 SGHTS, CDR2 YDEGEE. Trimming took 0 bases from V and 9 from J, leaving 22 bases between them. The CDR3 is CASSLGLRGVGIVPQHF. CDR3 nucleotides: TGTGCCAGCAGCTTGGGGCTTCGGGGGGTTGGTATTGTGCCCCAGCATTTT.

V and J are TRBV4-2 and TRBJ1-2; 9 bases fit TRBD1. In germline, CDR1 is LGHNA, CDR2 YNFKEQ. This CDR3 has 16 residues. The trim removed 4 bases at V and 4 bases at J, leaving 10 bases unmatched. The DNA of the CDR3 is TGTGCCAGCAGCCCCGAGGGACAGGGAGAAATCTATGGCTACACCTTC. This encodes CASSPEGQGEIYGYTF.

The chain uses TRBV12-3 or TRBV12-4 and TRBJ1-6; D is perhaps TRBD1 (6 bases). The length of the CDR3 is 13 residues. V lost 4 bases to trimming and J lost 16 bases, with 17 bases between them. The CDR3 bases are TGTGCCAGCAGTTCGCGGGTCGGGGGGCCTCTCCACTTT. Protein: CASSSRVGGPLHF.

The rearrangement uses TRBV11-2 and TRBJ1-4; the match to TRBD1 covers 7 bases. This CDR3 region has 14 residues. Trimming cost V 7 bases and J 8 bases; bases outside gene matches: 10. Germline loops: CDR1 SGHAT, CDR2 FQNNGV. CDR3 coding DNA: TGTGCCAGCACCAACAGGGGAGTTCAAGAAAAACTGTTTTTT. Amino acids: CASTNRGVQEKLFF.

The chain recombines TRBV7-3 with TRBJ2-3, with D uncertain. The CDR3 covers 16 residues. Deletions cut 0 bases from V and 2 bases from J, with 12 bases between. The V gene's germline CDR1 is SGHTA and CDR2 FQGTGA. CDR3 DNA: TGTGCCAGCAGCTTAACTTACAGCATTTACACAGATACGCAGTATTTT. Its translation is CASSLTYSIYTDTQYF.

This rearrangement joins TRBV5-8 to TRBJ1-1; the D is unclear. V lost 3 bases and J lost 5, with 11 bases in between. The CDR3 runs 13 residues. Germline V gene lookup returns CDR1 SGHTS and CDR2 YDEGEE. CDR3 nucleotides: TGTGCCAGCAGCTCCAATCTGAGGACTGAAGCTTTCTTT. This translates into CASSSNLRTEAFF.